This TCR beta chain was documented in a study of T cells in Graves' hyperthyroidism and ophthalmopathy. Study context: Blood from the periphery was taken at initial diagnosis, before any treatment. The study's findings and limits: Most clonotypes expanded in the thyroid (above 0.001) were also present in blood.

RNA transcripts were the template for amplifying TCR beta CDR3 regions. A set of HTBI primers served as the primers for a first-round RT-PCR of the TCR CDR3. In TCRdb, the multiplex PCR reads were re-called with MiXCR into one record per CDR3 protein. The table records about 160,000 distinct CDR3 sequences, about a tenth of them present only once. This clonotype was recorded many times. Its antigen is not identified. Sequenced: blood. The sequence was obtained from a woman aged 18-29 years with Graves' hyperthyroidism that later progressed to Graves' ophthalmopathy.

The DNA for the CDR3 is TGCGCCAGCAGCCAAGTTCAAACGGCGACCGGGGAGCTGTTTTTT. Its translation: CASSQVQTATGELFF. V gene TRBV5-1 combines with J gene TRBJ2-2, with D uncertain. The CDR3 covers 15 residues. Germline V gene lookup returns CDR1 SGHRS and CDR2 YFSETQ. V gave up 4 bases and J gave up 5 bases, with 15 bases separating them.